These 9 T cell receptor beta chains were all obtained from the same sample, sequenced in a study of T cells in localized non-small cell lung cancer. Libraries were prepared by immunoSEQ multiplex PCR; TCRdb keeps only in-frame clonotypes and omits some of them. Here the sample spans approximately 76,000 clones, 80% being singletons. This specimen consisted of peripheral blood, obtained before any cancer treatment. These receptors all come from an older female donor with stage I lung adenocarcinoma.

The chain carries TRBV7-2 and TRBJ1-5, with 10 bases lining up with TRBD1. CDR3 length equals 18 residues. Trimming removed 3 bases from V and 4 bases from J; junction bases left unmatched: 12. Per germline, CDR1 SGHTA and CDR2 FQGNSA. The CDR3 protein is CASSLGDRGIRSNQPQHF. The DNA for the CDR3 is TGTGCCAGCAGCTTGGGGGACAGGGGAATTAGATCTAATCAGCCCCAGCATTTT.

The CDR3 DNA reads TGTGCCAGCAGCTTAAGTTCAGGTGAATACGAGCAGTACTTC. Encoded protein: CASSLSSGEYEQYF. The chain couples TRBV7-3 to TRBJ2-7; D is uncertain. Trimming took off 1 base at V and 4 bases at J, with 11 bases between the two ends. Germline loops: CDR1 SGHTA, CDR2 FQGTGA. The CDR3 length is 14 residues.

This rearrangement joins TRBV19 to TRBJ1-5, with 9 nucleotides matching TRBD1. CDR3 size: 14 residues. Trimming removed 7 bases from V and 5 bases from J; junction bases left unmatched: 6. Germline assignment: CDR1 LNHDA and CDR2 SQIVND (reference sequence). CDR3 amino acids: CASTPWDRDQPQHF. The CDR3 DNA sequence: TGTGCCAGTACCCCCTGGGACAGGGATCAGCCCCAGCATTTT.

The chain has TRBV2 and TRBJ2-7; D gene uncertain. CDR3 length equals 16 residues. CDR1 is SNHLY and CDR2 is FYNNEI in the germline V gene. Trimming pared 0 bases from V and 3 bases from J, leaving 15 bases between. CDR3 loop: CASSEAPRGEIYEQYF. DNA of the CDR3: TGTGCCAGCAGTGAAGCCCCTCGTGGTGAGATCTACGAGCAGTACTTC.

The CDR3: CASSVVPAGAGANVLTF. DNA of the CDR3: TGTGCCAGCAGCGTCGTTCCCGCAGGGGCTGGGGCCAACGTCCTGACTTTC. The chain recombines TRBV9 with TRBJ2-6; TRBD1 is a possible D gene (6 bases). The V end was cut by 2 bases, the J end by 2 bases, with 14 bases between. Per the germline V gene, CDR1 is SGDLS and CDR2 is YYNGEE. CDR3 size: 17 residues.

V usage is TRBV6-1 and J usage is TRBJ1-2, with D hard to call. The CDR3 runs 15 residues. CDR1 and CDR2 from the germline V gene are MNHNS and SASEGT. V was trimmed by 5 bases and J by 0 bases, leaving 13 bases between them. CDR3: CASSRGQQTNYGYTF. The DNA for the CDR3 is TGTGCCAGCAGTCGCGGGCAACAAACTAACTATGGCTACACCTTC.

V and J are TRBV4-1 and TRBJ2-5; unclear D gene. Germline-derived CDR1 and CDR2 are MGHRA and YSYEKL. CDR3 size: 14 residues. The V end was cut by 0 bases, the J end by 3 bases, with 8 bases between. In DNA, the CDR3 is TGCGCCAGCAGCCAAGATATTCAGGAAGAGACCCAGTACTTC. Translating gives CASSQDIQEETQYF.

This clone was counted many times. J is TRBJ1-2 and V is TRBV19, with 9 bases fitting TRBD1. V trimming: 4 bases; J trimming: 5 bases; junction bases outside the gene matches: 8. The CDR3 extends over 15 amino acids. CDR1 is LNHDA, CDR2 SQIVND, per germline (reference sequence). The CDR3 DNA sequence: TGTGCCAGTAGTACCACAGGGGGCGATCGGTATGGCTACACCTTC. It translates to CASSTTGGDRYGYTF.

The chain's CDR3 is CAWKRGNTEAFF. The CDR3 DNA sequence: TGTGCCTGGAAGCGGGGGAACACTGAAGCTTTCTTT. This chain joins TRBV30 and TRBJ1-1; D ambiguous. The CDR3 loop spans 12 amino acids. V lost 4 bases to trimming and J lost 1 base, with 7 bases between them. In germline, CDR1 is GTSNPN, CDR2 SVGIG (reference sequence).